A selection of T cell receptor beta chains follows, all from one sample in a study of neurological immune-mediated disorders. In TCRdb, the 5' RACE reads were re-called with MiXCR into one record per CDR3 protein. The sample has under 90,000 distinct CDR3 sequences; approximately 3.5% are singletons. The sample was PBMCs. The source of these receptors is a woman aged 50 to 65 with multiple sclerosis. Both conserved end residues are part of each CDR3. Each record gives: J gene, V gene, D gene, clone size, CDR3 DNA, CDR3 protein. The D gene is left open where the match is weak. A clone size is listed for some rows: how often the clone was seen (once, few, many), or a class if it is expanded.

TRBJ2-5 TRBV7-2 TRBD2 many TGTGCCAGCAGCTTAGATGGAGGACTAGCGGGGCTTCTCCGAGAGACCCAGTACTTC CASSLDGGLAGLLRETQYF
TRBJ2-1 TRBV7-2 - many TGTGCCAGCAGCCCCCTCTGGCCTGAGCAGTTCTTC CASSPLWPEQFF
TRBJ1-1 TRBV20-1 - many TGCAGTGCTAGTGATGCCCTGGCGGTAGTGAACACTGAAGCTTTCTTT CSASDALAVVNTEAFF
TRBJ1-4 TRBV29-1 - many TGCAGCGTGGGACACGCCCTTAATGAAAAACTGTTTTTT CSVGHALNEKLFF
TRBJ2-7 TRBV7-2 - many TGTGCCAGCAGCTTAGCGTTAACCTACGAGCAGTACTTC CASSLALTYEQYF
TRBJ2-7 TRBV12-3/TRBV12-4 - many TGTGCCAGCAGGCGGGGAGCCCTCCAGGGGGAGCAGTACTTC CASRRGALQGEQYF
TRBJ2-1 TRBV4-3 TRBD2 many TGCGCCAGCAGCCAAGATAGAACTAGCGGGGTGTCCCAGTTCTTC CASSQDRTSGVSQFF
TRBJ2-7 TRBV11-2 - many TGTGCCAGCAGCTTAGGCGTGGGGAGCTACGAGCAGTACTTC CASSLGVGSYEQYF
TRBJ2-3 TRBV5-6 TRBD1 many TGTGCCAGCAGCTTGGGGACAGGGGGCACAGATACGCAGTATTTT CASSLGTGGTDTQYF
TRBJ1-2 TRBV12-3/TRBV12-4 - many TGTGCCAGCAGTTTAGCGATAGGAGGCTACACCTTC CASSLAIGGYTF
TRBJ1-5 TRBV7-9 - many TGTGCCAGCAGCTTAGAGGGAGGGGGCAATCAGCCCCAGCATTTT CASSLEGGGNQPQHF
TRBJ2-7 TRBV5-5 TRBD1 many TGTGCCAGCAGCTCCCGGGACAGGACTTACGAGCAGTACTTC CASSSRDRTYEQYF
TRBJ2-2 TRBV21-1 - many TGTGCCACCGTCAACACCGGGGAGCTGTTTTTT CATVNTGELFF
TRBJ1-1 TRBV5-1 - many TGCGCCAGCAGCTTGGTGGCGAACACTGAAGCTTTCTTT CASSLVANTEAFF
TRBJ1-2 TRBV12-3/TRBV12-4 - few TGTGCCAGCAGTCGGACTGAAAACTATGGCTACACCTTC CASSRTENYGYTF
TRBJ2-7 TRBV5-1 - many TGCGCCAGCAGCCGGGCAGGCTACGAGCAGTACTTC CASSRAGYEQYF
TRBJ1-4 TRBV20-1 - many TGCAGTGCTATGTCTGGGGAGGATGAAAAACTGTTTTTT CSAMSGEDEKLFF
TRBJ1-1 TRBV5-5 - many TGTGCCAGCAGCTGGGGGGCTGAAGCTTTCTTT CASSWGAEAFF
TRBJ1-2 TRBV20-1 - many TGCAGTGCTCCCGGATCCAACGCAATGGGCGGCTACACCTTC CSAPGSNAMGGYTF
TRBJ2-3 TRBV27 - many TGTGCCAGCAAGGTGGCGGGGCGCACAGATACGCAGTATTTT CASKVAGRTDTQYF
TRBJ2-5 TRBV12-3/TRBV12-4 TRBD1 - TGTGCCAGCAGCAGAGAAGGGGGCGAGACCCAGTACTTC CASSREGGETQYF
TRBJ1-2 TRBV7-3 - many TGTGCCAGCAGCTTAACTCGGGCAGGGAACTATGGCTACACCTTC CASSLTRAGNYGYTF
TRBJ2-2 TRBV7-6 TRBD2 many TGTGCCAGCAGCTTGAGGCCTAGCGGCACCGGGGAGCTGTTTTTT CASSLRPSGTGELFF
TRBJ1-2 TRBV11-1 - many TGTGCCAGCAGTTTGACAGAGGGTGCGAACTATGGCTACACCTTC CASSLTEGANYGYTF
TRBJ1-2 TRBV7-3 TRBD1 many TGTGCCAGCAGCTTACGAGGGGGCGAAAACTATGGCTACACCTTC CASSLRGGENYGYTF
TRBJ2-7 TRBV7-9 - many TGTGCCAGCAGCTATCAGGGGGGCATAAACGAGCAGTACTTC CASSYQGGINEQYF
TRBJ2-1 TRBV4-3 - many TGCGCCAGCAGCCACGAGGCGTACATCTACAATGAGCAGTTCTTC CASSHEAYIYNEQFF
TRBJ2-7 TRBV7-2 TRBD1 many TGTGCCAGCAGCCCTTGGACAGGGGGCACCTACGAGCAGTACTTC CASSPWTGGTYEQYF
TRBJ2-5 TRBV7-2 TRBD2 many TGTGCCAGCAGCTTAGCGAGCGGGGGGGGCCAAGAGACCCAGTACTTC CASSLASGGGQETQYF
TRBJ2-7 TRBV6-5 TRBD2 many TGTGCCAGCAGTTCCACACCGGGACTAGCAAGTTCGGACGAGCAGTACTTC CASSSTPGLASSDEQYF
TRBJ2-2 TRBV12-3/TRBV12-4 TRBD1 many TGTGCCACACGCTTGAAGGCCGGCAGGGGGCGCCCGTTGTGGAACACCGGGGAGCTGTTTTTT CATRLKAGRGRPLWNTGELFF
TRBJ1-1 TRBV6-5 TRBD1 many TGTGCCAGCAGTTACTCGGGACAGGGGATTCCTTTCTTT CASSYSGQGIPFF
TRBJ2-1 TRBV7-6 - many TGTGCCAGCAGCTTAGTATTGGCCTCCCGCTCCTACAATGAGCAGTTCTTC CASSLVLASRSYNEQFF
TRBJ2-1 TRBV24-1 - - TGTGCCACCAGTGATACCCACAAAGGTCTAGCATACAATGAGCAGTTCTTC CATSDTHKGLAYNEQFF
TRBJ2-7 TRBV20-1 - many TGCAGTGCTAGAAAGGGAGAGGGGGCCTACGAGCAGTACTTC CSARKGEGAYEQYF
TRBJ2-4 TRBV20-1 - many TGCAGTGCCCAGCTTGGGACAGCCAAAAACATTCAGTACTTC CSAQLGTAKNIQYF
TRBJ1-2 TRBV7-2 TRBD1 many TGTGCCAGCAGCTTAGGGGCAGGGGGGCCCTATGGCTACACCTTC CASSLGAGGPYGYTF
TRBJ1-1 TRBV3-1 TRBD1 many TGTGCCAGCAGCCTACACGGACAGGATGAAGCTTTCTTT CASSLHGQDEAFF
TRBJ1-1 TRBV5-1 - many TGCGCCAGCAGCCAGGAAGGGTTCACTGAAGCTTTCTTT CASSQEGFTEAFF
TRBJ1-1 TRBV9 - many TGTGCCAGCAGCGCGACGGACCGCACTGAAGCTTTCTTT CASSATDRTEAFF
TRBJ1-2 TRBV25-1 TRBD1 many TGTGCCAGCAGAGGACAGGATATCAGTGGCTACACCTTC CASRGQDISGYTF
TRBJ2-7 TRBV5-1 TRBD1 many TGCGCCAGCAGCTTACAGGGGGCGAGTGAGCAGTACTTC CASSLQGASEQYF
TRBJ1-6 TRBV5-1 - many TGCGCCAGCAGCTGGGCGGGGGCGAATTCACCCCTCCACTTT CASSWAGANSPLHF
TRBJ2-7 TRBV6-2/TRBV6-3 TRBD1 many TGTGCCAGCAGTGAGGGACAGGGAATGCCCTACGAGCAGTACTTC CASSEGQGMPYEQYF
TRBJ2-1 TRBV5-6 TRBD2 many TGTGCCAGCAGCTCGGGGGGGGCAGTTTTTAATGAGCAGTTCTTC CASSSGGAVFNEQFF
TRBJ1-4 TRBV12-3/TRBV12-4 - many TGTGCCAGTCAGGGTGCGAATGAAAAACTGTTTTTT CASQGANEKLFF
TRBJ2-3 TRBV20-1 TRBD2 many TGCAGTGCCCTCCCCCCTAGCGGGGGGGTTGGTACGCAGTATTTT CSALPPSGGVGTQYF
TRBJ1-5 TRBV20-1 - many TGCAGTGCTAGAGACAGGGGCGAGATACGCCCCCAGCATTTT CSARDRGEIRPQHF
TRBJ2-2 TRBV12-3/TRBV12-4 - many TGTGCCAGCCTGCTCCGGGCCACCGGGGAGCTGTTTTTT CASLLRATGELFF
TRBJ2-3 TRBV20-1 - many TGCAGTGCTAGAGAGGCCGGAGGAACAAGCACAGATACGCAGTATTTT CSAREAGGTSTDTQYF
TRBJ2-6 TRBV20-1 TRBD1 many TGCAGTGCCGAGGACAGGTGGAGCTCTGGGGCCAACGTCCTGACTTTC CSAEDRWSSGANVLTF
TRBJ2-5 TRBV3-1 - many TGTGCCAGCAGCCAAGTAACTGGGGCCACCCGAGAGACCCAGTACTTC CASSQVTGATRETQYF
TRBJ2-7 TRBV7-2 TRBD1 many TGTGCCAGCAGCCTACGACAGGGGGCCTCCTACGAGCAGTACTTC CASSLRQGASYEQYF
TRBJ2-5 TRBV9 - many TGTGCCAGCAGCGTAGCTACGAGCGTCCAAGAGACCCAGTACTTC CASSVATSVQETQYF
TRBJ1-2 TRBV27 TRBD1 many TGTGCCAGCAGCCGCAGGACAGGGGGCCGATATGGCTACACCTTC CASSRRTGGRYGYTF
TRBJ2-1 TRBV27 TRBD1 many TGTGCCAGCAGCCATGGACAGGGGGCCTACAATGAGCAGTTCTTC CASSHGQGAYNEQFF
TRBJ2-6 TRBV11-2 TRBD2 many TGTGCCAGCAGCTTAGAGGCGGGGGGATTCTCTGGGGCCAACGTCCTGACTTTC CASSLEAGGFSGANVLTF